These 8 T cell receptor beta chains were all obtained from the same sample, sequenced in a study of blood T cells in healthy people across ages. Alongside a J-beta primer mix, a sample-barcoded 5' primer served in a second PCR lasting about 7 to 11 cycles. TCRdb redid the calling of the 5' RACE reads with MiXCR, one entry per CDR3 protein. The table has 710,000 or so distinct CDR3 sequences, 22% seen once. The sequenced material came from blood. These receptors were obtained from a man aged 70-80 years in good health.

This clonotype was seen only a few times. The gene calls are TRBV6-6 and TRBJ2-3, with D possibly being TRBD1 (5 bases). Trimming cost V 2 bases and J 0 bases, with 15 bases left between them. Germline CDR1 MNHNY, CDR2 SVGAGI (reference sequence). CDR3 length: 17 amino acids. CDR3 amino acids: CASSYGAQMGSTDTQYF. The CDR3 bases are TGTGCCAGCAGTTACGGGGCACAGATGGGTAGCACAGATACGCAGTATTTT.

This clonotype was seen a few times. The chain has TRBV6-5 and TRBJ1-4; 9 positions agree with TRBD1. The CDR3 consists of 13 residues. The germline V gene encodes CDR1 MNHEY and CDR2 SVGAGI. V shed 5 bases and J 10 bases; nucleotides not matched to a gene: 5. CDR3 protein: CASSRGGQGKLFF. CDR3 coding DNA: TGTGCCAGCAGTCGGGGGGGACAGGGAAAACTGTTTTTT.

V usage is TRBV6-5 and J usage is TRBJ2-1; 7 positions agree with TRBD2. The CDR3 has 17 amino acids. Germline V CDR1 and CDR2: MNHEY, SVGAGI. Trimming took 3 bases from V and 1 from J; bases not matched to a gene: 9. The CDR3 DNA is TGTGCCAGCAGTTATAGGCGGGGCGGGAGTTCCTACAATGAGCAGTTCTTC. It specifies CASSYRRGGSSYNEQFF.

This clonotype was seen a few times. The chain recombines TRBV20-1 with TRBJ1-2, with 7 bases lining up with TRBD1. V shed 5 bases and J 4 bases; nucleotides not matched to a gene: 7. The CDR3 is 13 amino acids. Per the germline V gene, CDR1 is DFQATT and CDR2 is SNEGSKA (reference sequence). The CDR3 coding sequence is TGCAGTGCTGACGACAGGGAGGGCTATGGCTACACCTTC. It specifies CSADDREGYGYTF.

V usage is TRBV7-3 and J usage is TRBJ1-2; no clear D gene. The germline gives CDR1 SGHTA, CDR2 FQGTGA. Trimming removed 5 bases at V and 3 bases at J, with 19 bases between. This CDR3 has 16 residues. The CDR3 spells CASSRGPPGSDYGYTF. CDR3 DNA: TGTGCCAGCAGCCGAGGGCCCCCGGGCAGTGACTATGGCTACACCTTC.

The CDR3 loop reads CSVEMTSGGIQETQYF. The DNA of the CDR3 is TGCAGCGTTGAAATGACTAGCGGGGGAATCCAAGAGACCCAGTACTTC. The rearrangement links TRBV29-1 to TRBJ2-7, with TRBD2 matching over 12 bases. TRBJ2-5 explains the end of the DNA better; the J call may be wrong. From germline, CDR1 is SQVTM and CDR2 ANQGSEA. This CDR3 contains 16 residues.

This clonotype was seen only a few times. The genes are TRBV9 and TRBJ2-6; D is unresolved. The CDR3 is 17 residues long. Deletions cut 2 bases from V and 0 bases from J, with 12 bases between. Germline CDR1 and CDR2: SGDLS and YYNGEE. Written as DNA, the CDR3 is TGTGCCAGCAGCGTTTTTCCTCAAGCCTCTGGGGCCAACGTCCTGACTTTC. It specifies CASSVFPQASGANVLTF.

This clonotype was recorded many times. The genes are TRBV12-3 or TRBV12-4 and TRBJ2-1, with a tentative D call TRBD1 (5 bases). This CDR3 spans 13 amino acids. V gave up 6 bases and J gave up 4 bases, with 10 bases separating them. CDR3 sequence reads: CASSSDIYNEQFF. DNA for the CDR3: TGTGCCAGCAGCTCGGACATATACAATGAGCAGTTCTTC.